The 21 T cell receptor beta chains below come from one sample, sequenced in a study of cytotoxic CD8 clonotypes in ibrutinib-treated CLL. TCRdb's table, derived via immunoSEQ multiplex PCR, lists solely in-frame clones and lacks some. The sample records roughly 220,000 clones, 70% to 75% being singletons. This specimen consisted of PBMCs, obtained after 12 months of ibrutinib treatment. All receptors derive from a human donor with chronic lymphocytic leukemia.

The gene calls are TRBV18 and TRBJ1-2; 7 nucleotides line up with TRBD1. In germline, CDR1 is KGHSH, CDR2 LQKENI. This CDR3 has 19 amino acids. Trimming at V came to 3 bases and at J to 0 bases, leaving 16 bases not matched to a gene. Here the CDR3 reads CASSPLADRFDLANYGYTF. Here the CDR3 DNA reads TGTGCCAGCTCACCCCTGGCGGACAGGTTTGACTTAGCTAACTATGGCTACACCTTC.

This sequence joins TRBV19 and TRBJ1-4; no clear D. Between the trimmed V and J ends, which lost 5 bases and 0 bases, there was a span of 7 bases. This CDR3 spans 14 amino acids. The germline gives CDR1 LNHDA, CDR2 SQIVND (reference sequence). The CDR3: CASSPLSTNEKLFF. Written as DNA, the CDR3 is TGTGCCAGTAGTCCTCTCTCAACTAATGAAAAACTGTTTTTT.

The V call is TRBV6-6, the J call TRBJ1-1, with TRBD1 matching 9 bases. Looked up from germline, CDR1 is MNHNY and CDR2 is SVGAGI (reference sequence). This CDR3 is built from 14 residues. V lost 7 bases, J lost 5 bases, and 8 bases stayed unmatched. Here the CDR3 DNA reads TGTGCCAGCACCCTACAGGGGGCTTTAACTGAAGCTTTCTTT. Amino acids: CASTLQGALTEAFF.

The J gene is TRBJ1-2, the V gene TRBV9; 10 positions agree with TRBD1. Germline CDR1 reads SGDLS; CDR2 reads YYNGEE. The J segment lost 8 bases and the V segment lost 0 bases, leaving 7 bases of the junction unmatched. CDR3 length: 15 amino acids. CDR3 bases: TGTGCCAGCAGCGTAGACCCCGGACAGGGGGTCGGCTACACCTTC. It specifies CASSVDPGQGVGYTF.

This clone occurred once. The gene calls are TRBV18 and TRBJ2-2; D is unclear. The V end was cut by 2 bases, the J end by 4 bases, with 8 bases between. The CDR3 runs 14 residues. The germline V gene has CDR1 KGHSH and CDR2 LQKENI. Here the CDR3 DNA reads TGTGCCAGCTCACCAGGTTTTACCACCGGGGAGCTGTTTTTT. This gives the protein CASSPGFTTGELFF. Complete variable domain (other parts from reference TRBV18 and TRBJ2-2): NAGVMQNPRHLVRRRGQEARLRCSPMKGHSHVYWYRQLPEEGLKFMVYLQKENIIDESGMPKERFSAEFPKEGPSILRIQQVVRGDSAAYFCASSPGFTTGELFFGEGSRLTVL.

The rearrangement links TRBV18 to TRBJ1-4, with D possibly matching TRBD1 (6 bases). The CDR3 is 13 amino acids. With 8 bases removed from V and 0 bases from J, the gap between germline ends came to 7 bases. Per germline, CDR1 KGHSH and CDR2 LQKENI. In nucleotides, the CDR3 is TGTGCCAGCGCAGGGGCAACTAATGAAAAACTGTTTTTT. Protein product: CASAGATNEKLFF.

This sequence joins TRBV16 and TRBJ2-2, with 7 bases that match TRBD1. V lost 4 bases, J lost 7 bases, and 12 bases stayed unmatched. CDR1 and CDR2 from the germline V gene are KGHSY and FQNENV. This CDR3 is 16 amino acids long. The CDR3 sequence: CASSRISTGLVGELFF. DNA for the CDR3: TGTGCCAGCAGCCGAATTTCGACAGGGCTGGTCGGGGAGCTGTTTTTT.

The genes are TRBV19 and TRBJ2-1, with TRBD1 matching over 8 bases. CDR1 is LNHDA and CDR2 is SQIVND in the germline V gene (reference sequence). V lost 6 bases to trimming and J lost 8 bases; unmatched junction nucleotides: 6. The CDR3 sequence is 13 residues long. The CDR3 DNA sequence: TGTGCCAGTAGGACAGGGGCAGGGGATGAGCAGTTCTTC. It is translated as CASRTGAGDEQFF.

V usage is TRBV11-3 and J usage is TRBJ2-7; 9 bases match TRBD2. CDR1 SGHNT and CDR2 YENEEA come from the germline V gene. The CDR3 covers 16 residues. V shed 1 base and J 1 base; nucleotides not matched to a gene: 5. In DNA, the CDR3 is TGTGCCAGCAGCTTAGGGTTCAGCGGGAGGTCCTACGAGCAGTACTTC. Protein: CASSLGFSGRSYEQYF.

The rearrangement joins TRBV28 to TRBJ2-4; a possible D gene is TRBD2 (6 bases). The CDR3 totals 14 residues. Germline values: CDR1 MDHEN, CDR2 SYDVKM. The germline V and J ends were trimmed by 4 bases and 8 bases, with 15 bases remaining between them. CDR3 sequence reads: CASSSPPRRDIQYF. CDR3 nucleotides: TGTGCCAGCAGTTCCCCGCCCCGGAGGGACATTCAGTACTTC. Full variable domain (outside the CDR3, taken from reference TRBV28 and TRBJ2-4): DVKVTQSSRYLVKRTGEKVFLECVQDMDHENMFWYRQDPGLGLRLIYFSYDVKMKEKGDIPEGYSVSREKKERFSLILESASTNQTSMYLCASSSPPRRDIQYFGAGTRLSVL.

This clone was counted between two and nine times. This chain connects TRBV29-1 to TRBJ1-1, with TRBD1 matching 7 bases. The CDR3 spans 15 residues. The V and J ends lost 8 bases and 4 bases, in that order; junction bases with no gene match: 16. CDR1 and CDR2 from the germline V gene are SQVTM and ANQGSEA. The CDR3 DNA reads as TGCAGCCTCGGGAGGGGCCGGCCAGGGGGCACTGAAGCTTTCTTT. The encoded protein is CSLGRGRPGGTEAFF.

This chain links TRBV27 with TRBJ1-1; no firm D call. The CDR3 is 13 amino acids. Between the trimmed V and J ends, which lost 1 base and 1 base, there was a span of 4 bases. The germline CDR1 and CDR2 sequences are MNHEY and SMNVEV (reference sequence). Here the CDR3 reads CASSLLGNTEAFF. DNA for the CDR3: TGTGCCAGCAGTTTATTGGGGAACACTGAAGCTTTCTTT.

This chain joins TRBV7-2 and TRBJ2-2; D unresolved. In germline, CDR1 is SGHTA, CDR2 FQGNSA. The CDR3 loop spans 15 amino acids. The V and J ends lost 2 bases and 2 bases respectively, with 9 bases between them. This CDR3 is CASSLLPQNTGELFF. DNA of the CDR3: TGTGCCAGCAGCTTACTGCCCCAAAACACCGGGGAGCTGTTTTTT.

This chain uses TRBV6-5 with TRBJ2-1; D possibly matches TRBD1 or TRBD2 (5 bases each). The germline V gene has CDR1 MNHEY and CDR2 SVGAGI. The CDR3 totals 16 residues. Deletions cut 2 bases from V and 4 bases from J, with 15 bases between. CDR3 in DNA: TGTGCCAGCAGTTACCAGGGACCTCCGCCTTACAATGAGCAGTTCTTC. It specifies CASSYQGPPPYNEQFF.

The chain's CDR3 is CAISDEGLGSEKLFF. The CDR3 coding sequence is TGTGCCATCAGTGATGAGGGGCTGGGAAGCGAAAAACTGTTTTTT. This chain uses TRBV10-3 with TRBJ1-4, with TRBD1 as a possible D gene (5 bases). Trimming removed 3 bases from V and 8 bases from J, with 16 bases in between. CDR1 and CDR2 from the germline V gene are ENHRY and SYGVKD. The CDR3 has 15 residues.

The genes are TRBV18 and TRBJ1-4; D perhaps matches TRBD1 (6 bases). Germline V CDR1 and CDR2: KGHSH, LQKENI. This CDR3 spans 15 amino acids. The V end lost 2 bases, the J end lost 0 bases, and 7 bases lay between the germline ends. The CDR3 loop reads CASSPGQTTNEKLFF. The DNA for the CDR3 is TGTGCCAGCTCACCAGGACAGACAACTAATGAAAAACTGTTTTTT.

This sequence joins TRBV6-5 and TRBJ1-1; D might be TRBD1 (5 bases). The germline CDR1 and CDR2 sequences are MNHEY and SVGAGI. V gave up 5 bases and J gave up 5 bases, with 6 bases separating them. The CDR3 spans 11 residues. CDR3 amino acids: CASSRGTEAFF. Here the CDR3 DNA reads TGTGCCAGCAGTAGGGGAACTGAAGCTTTCTTT.

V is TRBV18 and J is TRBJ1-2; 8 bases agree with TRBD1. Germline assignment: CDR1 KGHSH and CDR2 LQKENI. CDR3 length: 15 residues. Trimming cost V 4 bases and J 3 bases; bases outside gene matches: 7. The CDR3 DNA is TGTGCCAGCTCACAGATGACAGGGGACGACTATGGCTACACCTTC. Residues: CASSQMTGDDYGYTF.

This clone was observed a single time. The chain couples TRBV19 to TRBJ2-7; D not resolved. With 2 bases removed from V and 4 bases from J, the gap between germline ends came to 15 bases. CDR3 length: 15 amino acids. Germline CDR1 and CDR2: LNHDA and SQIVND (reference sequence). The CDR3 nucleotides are TGTGCCAGTAGTATAAGTGTCTGGGGATCATACGAGCAGTACTTC. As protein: CASSISVWGSYEQYF.

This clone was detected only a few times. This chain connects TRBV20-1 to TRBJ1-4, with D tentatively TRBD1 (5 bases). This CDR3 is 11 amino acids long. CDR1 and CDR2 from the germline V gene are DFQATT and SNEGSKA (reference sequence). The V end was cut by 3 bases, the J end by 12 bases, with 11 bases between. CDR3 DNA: TGCAGTGCTAGGGGACTTGGGGAACTGTTTTTT. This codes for CSARGLGELFF.

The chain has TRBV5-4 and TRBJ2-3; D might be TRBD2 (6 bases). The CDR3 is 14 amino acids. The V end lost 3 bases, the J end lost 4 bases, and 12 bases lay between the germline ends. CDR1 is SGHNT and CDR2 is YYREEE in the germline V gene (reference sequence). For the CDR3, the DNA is TGTGCCAGCAGCTCGACTAGTCAGGCAGATACGCAGTATTTT. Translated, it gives CASSSTSQADTQYF.